The rows below give T cell receptor beta chains drawn from one sample of a study of blood T cell repertoires in COVID-19. The method was immunoSEQ multiplex PCR; TCRdb's version includes in-frame clones alone and lacks a portion of them. The profile shows 80,000 or so clones, roughly 82% of them singletons. The specimen sequenced was peripheral blood. The receptors were sampled from a man at least 80 years old with acute or convalescent COVID-19. Both conserved end residues are part of each CDR3. A D gene is named only where the DNA matches it firmly.

D,V,J,CDR3
NA,TRBV6-4,TRBJ2-1,CASSEGASSYNEQFF
TRBD2,TRBV6-1,TRBJ2-5,CASSEPRLAGAQETQYF
NA,TRBV11-2,TRBJ2-7,CASSSLSPYEQYF
NA,TRBV21-1,TRBJ2-1,CASSKVRRQGNYNEQFF
TRBD1,TRBV4-1,TRBJ2-1,CASREQGLQGANEQFF
TRBD2,TRBV29-1,TRBJ2-3,CSTSGGSSTDTQYF
TRBD1,TRBV6-4,TRBJ2-3,CASSPQGIPTDTQYF
NA,TRBV7-9,TRBJ2-3,CASSFLAGNTDTQYF
TRBD1,TRBV5-1,TRBJ1-3,CASSLQPGQGQRNTIYF
TRBD1,TRBV24-1,TRBJ2-1,CATSDSGGGTEQFF
NA,TRBV7-8,TRBJ1-1,CASSLAGNTEAFF
NA,TRBV7-2,TRBJ1-6,CASKVFQRNSPLHF
NA,TRBV19,TRBJ2-7,CASSRVQGYEQYF
TRBD2,TRBV5-6,TRBJ2-5,CASSPSGSRGGVETQYF
NA,TRBV5-6,TRBJ2-7,CASSSKTEDKQYF
TRBD2,TRBV5-1,TRBJ2-3,CASSPGLAGGTDTQYF
TRBD1,TRBV4-1,TRBJ1-1,CASSRRDRRNTEAFF
TRBD1,TRBV20-1,TRBJ1-1,CSASRQGGEAFF
NA,TRBV2,TRBJ2-5,CASSASRSVGETQYF
TRBD1,TRBV6-5,TRBJ1-6,CASSTRQGLESPLHF
NA,TRBV30,TRBJ1-5,CAWSVAGGAQPQHF
NA,TRBV5-6,TRBJ1-1,CASSFFNPEFQFMNTEAFF
TRBD1,TRBV25-1,TRBJ1-2,CASSESGAGGIDGYTF
TRBD1,TRBV6-5,TRBJ1-2,CASSPPQGYGYTF
TRBD1,TRBV2,TRBJ2-2,CASTGGSDTGELFF
TRBD1,TRBV2,TRBJ1-1,CASSGKGAVTEAFF
TRBD2,TRBV15,TRBJ2-1,CATSRKTSGRGNNEQFF
NA,TRBV5-1,TRBJ2-7,CASSLGSPGSIGTYEQYF
TRBD1,TRBV2,TRBJ2-7,CASSENFGTVAYEQYF
TRBD1,TRBV7-9,TRBJ2-7,CASSYRTGGAYEQYF
NA,TRBV10-1,TRBJ2-3,CASSERRAPSTDTQYF
NA,TRBV5-4,TRBJ1-2,CASRGLANYGYTF
NA,TRBV3-1/TRBV3-2,TRBJ1-2,CASSPREASYGYTF
TRBD2,TRBV3-1/TRBV3-2,TRBJ2-3,CASSRTSGGSSDTQYF
TRBD1,TRBV7-2,TRBJ2-3,CASSLGMSGGDTQYF
TRBD1,TRBV4-1,TRBJ1-1,CASRQIRQGRWDTEAFF
TRBD2,TRBV10-1,TRBJ2-1,CASSLGVAGGLNEQFF
TRBD2,TRBV7-8,TRBJ2-2,CASSQARAGTGELFF
NA,TRBV7-9,TRBJ2-1,CASSSNSYNEQFF
TRBD2,TRBV7-9,TRBJ2-1,CASSLGAGTSGGTNEQFF
TRBD1,TRBV19,TRBJ1-2,CASTRGQHYGYTF
TRBD1,TRBV28,TRBJ1-6,CASSSPGTGHSPLHF
TRBD1,TRBV5-1,TRBJ2-1,CASSLDGQGNEQFF
TRBD1,TRBV7-9,TRBJ1-2,CASSLMSDRDYGYTF
NA,TRBV5-5,TRBJ1-1,CASSLVVVAAEAFF
TRBD1,TRBV11-3,TRBJ2-3,CASSPQGAGADTQYF
NA,TRBV12-5,TRBJ2-3,CASGRSREPDTQYF
TRBD1,TRBV10-1,TRBJ1-6,CASSRDRDNSPLHF
NA,TRBV7-2,TRBJ2-5,CASSPDLEFWAQYF
NA,TRBV7-9,TRBJ2-5,CASSADRGASGETQYF
TRBD2,TRBV7-3,TRBJ2-2,CASSSRTSGANTGELFF
TRBD2,TRBV6-5,TRBJ2-7,CASRSAGASSYEQYF
NA,TRBV6-5,TRBJ1-4,CASKQGLSNEKLFF